A single sample gave rise to the 21 T cell receptor beta chains below, sequenced in a study of T cells in Graves' hyperthyroidism and ophthalmopathy. Authors of the study amplified TCR beta CDR3 regions from RNA transcripts. The TCR CDR3 was amplified in a first-round RT-PCR using the HTBI primer set. TCRdb recomputed calls from the multiplex PCR reads with MiXCR, one row per CDR3 protein. The repertoire includes around 200,000 distinct CDR3 sequences, over 15% of them detected once, and roughly 29% sits in the top ten. The source material was blood. The receptors shown here come from a woman aged 45-65 years with Graves' hyperthyroidism.

This clonotype was detected many times. The V and J genes are TRBV2 and TRBJ2-3, with D possibly being TRBD1 (6 bases). This CDR3 is 14 amino acids long. CDR1 is SNHLY, CDR2 FYNNEI, per germline. V gave up 3 bases and J gave up 9 bases, with 16 bases separating them. The CDR3 DNA follows: TGTGCCAGCAGTGAGGGGGCGACAGTCCCGACGCAGTATTTT. This sequence encodes CASSEGATVPTQYF.

The chain links TRBV18 to TRBJ1-1; a possible D gene is TRBD1 (5 bases). Trimming left V 3 bases short and J 7 bases short, with 9 bases between. Germline CDR1 is KGHSH and CDR2 is LQKENI. The CDR3 is 12 amino acids. DNA for the CDR3: TGTGCCAGCTCACCGAGACAGTATGAAGCTTTCTTT. Amino acid sequence: CASSPRQYEAFF.

The CDR3 spells CASSIRDRGSYNEQFF. The CDR3 bases are TGTGCCAGTAGTATCCGGGACAGGGGTTCCTACAATGAGCAGTTCTTC. This chain connects TRBV19 to TRBJ2-1; 10 nucleotides match TRBD1. The germline V gene has CDR1 LNHDA and CDR2 SQIVND (reference sequence). The ends lost 3 bases at V and 1 base at J; junction bases unmatched: 3. The CDR3 is made up of 16 amino acids.

The chain uses TRBV4-1 and TRBJ2-3; D not certain. Germline CDR1 reads MGHRA; CDR2 reads YSYEKL. V lost 0 bases, J lost 2 bases, and 6 bases lay in between. The CDR3 consists of 14 residues. CDR3: CASSQDRHTDTQYF. CDR3 nucleotides: TGCGCCAGCAGCCAAGATAGGCACACAGATACGCAGTATTTT.

The gene calls are TRBV7-9 and TRBJ1-3; D not certain. Germline assignment: CDR1 SEHNR and CDR2 FQNEAQ (reference sequence). The CDR3 consists of 13 residues. V was cut by 3 bases and J by 4 bases, with 7 bases left in between. Here the CDR3 DNA reads TGTGCCAGCAGCTTTTCCGGGGGAAACACCATATATTTT. Amino acid sequence: CASSFSGGNTIYF.

Ten or more counts support this clonotype. This chain uses TRBV2 with TRBJ2-6, with D hard to call. CDR3 length: 17 residues. V gave up 3 bases and J gave up 0 bases, with 12 bases separating them. Germline loops: CDR1 SNHLY, CDR2 FYNNEI. CDR3 sequence reads: CASSDVGFSSGANVLTF. The CDR3 coding sequence is TGTGCCAGCAGTGACGTGGGGTTCAGCTCTGGGGCCAACGTCCTGACTTTC.

This clonotype was recorded once. The chain combines TRBV2 with TRBJ1-6; TRBD1 agrees at 9 bases. V was clipped by 6 bases and J by 0 bases; unmatched bases: 15. CDR3 length: 20 amino acids. In germline, CDR1 is SNHLY, CDR2 FYNNEI. CDR3 sequence reads: CASRGLEPGQGTSYNSPLHF. CDR3 bases: TGTGCCAGCAGAGGATTGGAACCGGGACAGGGAACCTCCTATAATTCACCCCTCCACTTT.

This clonotype was detected many times. The CDR3 reads CASSSTDSGDTEAFF. CDR3 DNA sequence: TGTGCCAGTAGTTCAACAGACAGCGGGGACACTGAAGCTTTCTTT. The chain carries TRBV19 and TRBJ1-1, with D maybe TRBD1 (5 bases). CDR1 and CDR2 from the germline V gene are LNHDA and SQIVND (reference sequence). The CDR3 loop spans 15 amino acids. Trimming shortened V by 5 bases and J by 3 bases, and 16 bases separated the two germline ends.

This clonotype is judged medium-sized (0.01 to 0.1%). The V gene is TRBV2, the J gene TRBJ2-1; weak D call: TRBD2 (6 bases). Germline V lookup: CDR1 SNHLY, CDR2 FYNNEI. Trimming took 6 bases from V and 9 from J, leaving 12 bases between them. There are 12 residues in the CDR3. Written as DNA, the CDR3 is TGTGCCAGCAGGGAGGGTAGCAGTGAGCAGTTCTTC. It translates to CASREGSSEQFF. The full variable domain, rest sourced from reference TRBV2 and TRBJ2-1, is EPEVTQTPSHQVTQMGQEVILRCVPISNHLYFYWYRQILGQKVEFLVSFYNNEISEKSEIFDDQFSVERPDGSNFTLKIRSTKLEDSAMYFCASREGSSEQFFGPGTRLTVL.

The table lists this clonotype with many counts. The chain combines TRBV7-3 with TRBJ2-2; TRBD2 matches 10 bases. Trimming at V came to 4 bases and at J to 7 bases, leaving 6 bases not matched to a gene. The CDR3 is made up of 15 amino acids. CDR1 is SGHTA and CDR2 is FQGTGA in the germline V gene. CDR3 sequence (DNA): TGTGCCAGCAGCTATGAGCGGGGGGGCCTCGGGGAGCTGTTTTTT. Its protein product is CASSYERGGLGELFF.

In its sample, this clonotype was seen many times. This chain connects TRBV11-2 to TRBJ1-3; weak D call: TRBD1 (5 bases). Germline-derived CDR1 and CDR2 are SGHAT and FQNNGV. Trimming pared 6 bases from V and 3 bases from J, leaving 15 bases between. This CDR3 has 15 amino acids. Here the CDR3 DNA reads TGTGCCAGCAGTCCCTCGCCGGGGGTTGGAAACACCATATATTTT. It codes for CASSPSPGVGNTIYF. Full variable domain (rest looked up from reference TRBV11-2 and TRBJ1-3): EAGVAQSPRYKIIEKRQSVAFWCNPISGHATLYWYQQILGQGPKLLIQFQNNGVVDDSQLPKDRFSAERLKGVDSTLKIQPAKLEDSAVYLCASSPSPGVGNTIYFGEGSWLTVV.

This clonotype was recorded at least ten times. The chain has TRBV6-2 or TRBV6-3 and TRBJ2-1; 8 bases are a match to TRBD2. Germline CDR1 reads MNHEY; CDR2 reads SVGEGT. Germline trimming cut 4 bases from V and 3 bases from J; bases unmatched to any gene: 8. The length of the CDR3 is 16 residues. CDR3 loop: CASSFPGGAYYNEQFF. CDR3 DNA sequence: TGTGCCAGCAGTTTCCCCGGGGGGGCCTACTACAATGAGCAGTTCTTC.

There are many counts of this clonotype. The J gene is TRBJ2-2, the V gene TRBV20-1; the D gene is possibly TRBD2 (5 bases). V was shortened by 1 base and J by 0 bases, with 9 bases between the two germline ends. This CDR3 comprises 15 residues. Germline CDR1 is DFQATT and CDR2 is SNEGSKA (reference sequence). CDR3: CSARALAPNTGELFF. The CDR3, as DNA: TGCAGTGCTAGAGCCTTAGCGCCGAACACCGGGGAGCTGTTTTTT.

This clonotype was picked up many times. The genes are TRBV7-2 and TRBJ2-1, with D maybe TRBD2 (7 bases). This CDR3 region has 16 residues. V shed 5 bases and J shed 4 bases, with 18 bases lying between them. The germline CDR1 and CDR2 sequences are SGHTA and FQGNSA. The CDR3 here is CASSPGGRGLYNEQFF. CDR3 sequence (DNA): TGTGCCAGCAGCCCCGGGGGGCGGGGGTTATACAATGAGCAGTTCTTC.

In the case of this clonotype: A junction boundary mismatches the germline segment, possibly from a read error. The chain is built from TRBV7-2 and TRBJ2-5, with TRBD2 as a possible D gene (7 bases). The V gene's germline CDR1 is SGHTA and CDR2 FQGNSA. This CDR3 contains 17 residues. Here the CDR3 reads CASILGGATGYQETQYF. The CDR3, as DNA: TGTGCCAGCATCTTAGGGGGGGCTACCGGGTACCAAGAGACCCAGTACTTC.

The chain employs TRBV12-3 or TRBV12-4 and TRBJ1-3; D not resolved. V was cut by 1 base and J by 0 bases, with 4 bases left in between. This CDR3 contains 14 residues. This chain's CDR3 is CASSLDISGNTIYF. CDR3 coding DNA: TGTGCCAGCAGTTTAGACATCTCTGGAAACACCATATATTTT.

This clonotype was recorded once. The V and J genes are TRBV2 and TRBJ2-1; 7 positions agree with TRBD2. Per germline, CDR1 SNHLY and CDR2 FYNNEI. Trimming took 6 bases from V and 8 from J; bases not matched to a gene: 13. The CDR3 runs to 15 residues. CDR3 coding DNA: TGTGCCAGCAGCAAAGGACTAGTGGAATACGATGAGCAGTTCTTC. Amino acids: CASSKGLVEYDEQFF.

There are many counts of this clonotype. CDR3 loop: CASAGDPFSAVTQYF. CDR3 sequence (DNA): TGTGCCAGTGCAGGAGACCCCTTTTCGGCGGTGACCCAGTACTTC. The rearrangement joins TRBV19 to TRBJ2-5; D call uncertain. Trimming took 8 bases from V and 7 from J, leaving 23 bases between them. CDR1 is LNHDA, CDR2 SQIVND, per germline (reference sequence). This CDR3 is built from 15 residues.

This clonotype came up many times. The rearrangement joins TRBV9 to TRBJ2-3, with 10 nucleotides matching TRBD2. This CDR3 spans 17 amino acids. Germline V CDR1 and CDR2: SGDLS, YYNGEE. The ends lost 4 bases at V and 3 bases at J; junction bases unmatched: 11. This CDR3 is CASSREGGLAVTDTQYF. CDR3 nucleotide sequence: TGTGCCAGCAGCCGTGAGGGAGGACTAGCGGTAACAGATACGCAGTATTTT.

J is TRBJ2-5 and V is TRBV20-1; 8 bases line up with TRBD2. The CDR3 totals 14 residues. Germline lookup yields CDR1 DFQATT and CDR2 SNEGSKA (reference sequence). After removal of 3 bases from V and 5 bases from J, the junction contained 8 bases not matched to a gene. CDR3 region: CSASRLASSETQYF. The CDR3 DNA is TGCAGTGCTAGCAGACTAGCGTCTTCGGAGACCCAGTACTTC.

This clonotype was observed many times. The chain combines TRBV6-1 with TRBJ1-6; no clear D. V dropped 5 bases and J dropped 7 bases, with 9 bases sitting between them. The CDR3 runs 13 residues. The germline CDR1 and CDR2 sequences are MNHNS and SASEGT. CDR3 nucleotides: TGTGCCAGCAGTTATGGGCAGAATTCACCCCTCCACTTT. Its protein product is CASSYGQNSPLHF.